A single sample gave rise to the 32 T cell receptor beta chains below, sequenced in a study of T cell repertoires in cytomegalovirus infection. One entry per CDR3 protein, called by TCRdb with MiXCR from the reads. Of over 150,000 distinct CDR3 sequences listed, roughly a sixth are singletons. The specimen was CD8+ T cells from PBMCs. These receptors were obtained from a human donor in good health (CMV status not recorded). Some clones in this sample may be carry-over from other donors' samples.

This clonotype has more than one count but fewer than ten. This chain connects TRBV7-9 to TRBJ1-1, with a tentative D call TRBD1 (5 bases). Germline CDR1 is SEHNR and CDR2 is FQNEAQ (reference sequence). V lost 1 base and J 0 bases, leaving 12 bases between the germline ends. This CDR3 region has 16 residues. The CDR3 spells CASSLGGTGMNTEAFF. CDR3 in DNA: TGTGCCAGCAGCTTAGGGGGCACAGGCATGAACACTGAAGCTTTCTTT.

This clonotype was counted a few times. The CDR3 DNA follows: TGTGCCAGCAGACCAAAGACAGTCGTGAACACTGAAGCTTTCTTT. It is translated as CASRPKTVVNTEAFF. The chain couples TRBV12-3 or TRBV12-4 to TRBJ1-1, with D perhaps matching TRBD1 (5 bases). The ends were cut back, 6 bases at V and 0 bases at J, with 14 bases in the middle. CDR3 length: 15 residues.

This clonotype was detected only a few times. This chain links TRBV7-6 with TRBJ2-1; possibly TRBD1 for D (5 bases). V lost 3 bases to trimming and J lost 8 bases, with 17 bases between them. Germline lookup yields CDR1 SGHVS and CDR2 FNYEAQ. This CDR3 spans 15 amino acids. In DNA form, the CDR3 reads TGTGCCAGCAGCTTCATCAGGGAAAAACTCGATGAGCAGTTCTTC. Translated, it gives CASSFIREKLDEQFF.

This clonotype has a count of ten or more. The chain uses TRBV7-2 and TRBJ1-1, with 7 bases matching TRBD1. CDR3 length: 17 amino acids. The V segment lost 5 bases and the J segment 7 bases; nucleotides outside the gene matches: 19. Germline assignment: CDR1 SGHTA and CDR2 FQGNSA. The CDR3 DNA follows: TGTGCCAGCAGCGGGCACCTTTTCTGGACAGGCTTGAATGAAGCTTTCTTT. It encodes CASSGHLFWTGLNEAFF.

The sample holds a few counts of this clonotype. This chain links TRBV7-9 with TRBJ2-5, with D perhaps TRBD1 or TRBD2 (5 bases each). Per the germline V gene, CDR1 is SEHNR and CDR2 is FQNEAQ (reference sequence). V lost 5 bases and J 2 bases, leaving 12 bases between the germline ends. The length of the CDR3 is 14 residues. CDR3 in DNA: TGTGCCAGCAGCGTCCGGGACGCTCAAGAGACCCAGTACTTC. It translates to CASSVRDAQETQYF.

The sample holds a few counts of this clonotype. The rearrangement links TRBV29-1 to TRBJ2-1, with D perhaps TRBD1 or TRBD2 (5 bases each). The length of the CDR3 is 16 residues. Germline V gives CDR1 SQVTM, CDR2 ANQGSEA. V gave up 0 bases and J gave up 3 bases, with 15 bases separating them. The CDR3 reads CSVEEGVGEYYNEQFF. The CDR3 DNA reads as TGCAGCGTTGAAGAGGGGGTAGGGGAGTACTACAATGAGCAGTTCTTC.

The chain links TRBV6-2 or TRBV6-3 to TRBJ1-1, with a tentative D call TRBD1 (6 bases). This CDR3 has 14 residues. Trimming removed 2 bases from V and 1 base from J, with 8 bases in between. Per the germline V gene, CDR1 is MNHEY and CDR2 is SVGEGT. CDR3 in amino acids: CASSYLGQNTEAFF. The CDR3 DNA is TGTGCCAGCAGTTACCTGGGACAGAACACTGAAGCTTTCTTT.

CDR3 sequence reads: CASSLVLGVDQPQHF. CDR3 nucleotides: TGTGCCAGCAGTTTAGTATTGGGGGTCGATCAGCCCCAGCATTTT. The chain links TRBV12-3 or TRBV12-4 to TRBJ1-5, with D perhaps matching TRBD1 (5 bases). The CDR3 is made up of 15 amino acids. The V end lost 1 base, the J end lost 5 bases, and 12 bases lay between the germline ends.

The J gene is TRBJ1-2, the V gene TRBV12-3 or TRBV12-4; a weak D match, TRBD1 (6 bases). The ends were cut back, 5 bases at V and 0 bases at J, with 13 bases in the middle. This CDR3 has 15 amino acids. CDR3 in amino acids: CASSATDRPNYGYTF. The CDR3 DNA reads TGTGCCAGCAGTGCGACGGACAGACCTAACTATGGCTACACCTTC.

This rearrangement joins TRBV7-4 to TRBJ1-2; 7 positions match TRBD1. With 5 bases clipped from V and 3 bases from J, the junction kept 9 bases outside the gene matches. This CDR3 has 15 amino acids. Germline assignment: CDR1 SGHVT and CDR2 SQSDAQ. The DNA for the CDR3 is TGTGCCAGCAGCGCACAGGGGTCCCCTTACTATGGCTACACCTTC. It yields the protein CASSAQGSPYYGYTF.

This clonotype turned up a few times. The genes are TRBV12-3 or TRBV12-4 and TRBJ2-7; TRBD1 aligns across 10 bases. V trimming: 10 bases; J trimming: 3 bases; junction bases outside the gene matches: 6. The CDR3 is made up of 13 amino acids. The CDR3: CAIHRTGGYEQYF. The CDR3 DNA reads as TGTGCCATCCACCGGACAGGGGGCTACGAGCAGTACTTC.

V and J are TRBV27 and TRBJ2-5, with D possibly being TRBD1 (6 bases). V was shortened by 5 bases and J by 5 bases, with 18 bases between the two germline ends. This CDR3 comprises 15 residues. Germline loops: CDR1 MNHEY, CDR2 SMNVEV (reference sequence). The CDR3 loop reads CASSPRDIGRETQYF. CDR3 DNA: TGTGCCAGCAGTCCTCGGGACATAGGAAGGGAGACCCAGTACTTC.

CDR3 nucleotide sequence: TGCAGCGTTGGCACACAGGTGATGAACACTGAAGCTTTCTTT. Its protein product is CSVGTQVMNTEAFF. The chain couples TRBV29-1 to TRBJ1-1; D possibly corresponds to TRBD1 (5 bases). Germline values: CDR1 SQVTM, CDR2 ANQGSEA. The CDR3 is 14 amino acids. Trimming removed 4 bases from V and 0 bases from J, with 12 bases in between. Full variable domain (remainder filled in from reference TRBV29-1 and TRBJ1-1): SAVISQKPSRDICQRGTSLTIQCQVDSQVTMMFWYRQQPGQSLTLIATANQGSEATYESGFVIDKFPISRPNLTFSTLTVSNMSPEDSSIYLCSVGTQVMNTEAFFGQGTRLTVV.

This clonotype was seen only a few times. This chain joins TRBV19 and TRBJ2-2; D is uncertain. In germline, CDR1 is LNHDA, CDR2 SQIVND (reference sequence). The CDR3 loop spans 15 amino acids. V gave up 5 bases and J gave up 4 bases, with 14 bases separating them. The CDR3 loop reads CASSFSQGGTGELFF. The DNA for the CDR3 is TGTGCCAGTAGTTTCAGCCAAGGCGGCACCGGGGAGCTGTTTTTT. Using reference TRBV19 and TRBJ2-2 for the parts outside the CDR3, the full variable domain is DGGITQSPKYLFRKEGQNVTLSCEQNLNHDAMYWYRQDPGQGLRLIYYSQIVNDFQKGDIAEGYSVSREKKESFPLTVTSAQKNPTAFYLCASSFSQGGTGELFFGEGSRLTVL.

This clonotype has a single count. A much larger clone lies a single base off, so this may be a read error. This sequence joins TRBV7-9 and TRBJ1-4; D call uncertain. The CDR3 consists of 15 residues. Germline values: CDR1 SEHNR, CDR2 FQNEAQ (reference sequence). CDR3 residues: CPSSLLEGIGEKLFF. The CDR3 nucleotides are TGTCCCAGCAGCTTACTTGAGGGCATCGGCGAAAAACTGTTTTTT.

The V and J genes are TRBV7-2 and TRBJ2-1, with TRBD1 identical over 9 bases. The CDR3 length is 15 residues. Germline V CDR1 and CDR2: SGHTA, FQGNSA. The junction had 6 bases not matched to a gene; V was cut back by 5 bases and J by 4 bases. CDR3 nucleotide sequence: TGTGCCAGCAGCAACTCCGGGACAGGGTACAATGAGCAGTTCTTC. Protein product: CASSNSGTGYNEQFF.

The DNA of the CDR3 is TGTGCCAGCAGGGAACAGGGGGCGACTGAAGCTTTCTTT. This gives the protein CASREQGATEAFF. This rearrangement joins TRBV25-1 to TRBJ1-1, with 9 bases aligning to TRBD1. The V gene end was trimmed by 6 bases and the J gene end by 5 bases; junction bases not matched to a gene: 4. This CDR3 is built from 13 residues. The germline CDR1 and CDR2 sequences are MGHDK and SYGVNS.

CDR3 nucleotides: TGTGCCAGCAGAGGGACTAGCACAGATACGCAGTATTTT. This translates into CASRGTSTDTQYF. The chain joins TRBV7-6 to TRBJ2-3; weak D call: TRBD2 (6 bases). V was cut by 6 bases and J by 0 bases, with 7 bases left in between. CDR1 and CDR2 (germline): SGHVS, FNYEAQ. The CDR3 length is 13 residues.

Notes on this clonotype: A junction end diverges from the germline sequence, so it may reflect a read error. The CDR3 here is CASSQVLGPFQGSYEQYF. The CDR3 DNA sequence: TGCGCCAGCAGTCAAGTCCTCGGGCCTTTCCAGGGCTCCTACGAGCAGTACTTC. J is TRBJ2-7 and V is TRBV4-1; TRBD1 is a possible D gene (5 bases). Germline V gene sequence: CDR1 MGHRA, CDR2 YSYEKL. This CDR3 spans 18 amino acids.

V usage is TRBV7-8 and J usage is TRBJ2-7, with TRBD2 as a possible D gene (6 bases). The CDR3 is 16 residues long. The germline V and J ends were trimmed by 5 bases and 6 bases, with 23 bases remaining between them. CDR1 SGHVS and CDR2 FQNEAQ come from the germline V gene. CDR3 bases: TGTGCCAGCAGCCTACCCGGGACTCACGACCCGGGCGAGCAGTACTTC. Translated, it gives CASSLPGTHDPGEQYF.

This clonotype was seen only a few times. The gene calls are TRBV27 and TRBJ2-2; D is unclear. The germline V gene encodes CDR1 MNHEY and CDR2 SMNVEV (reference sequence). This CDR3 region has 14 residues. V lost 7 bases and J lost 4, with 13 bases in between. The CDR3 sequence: CASIKDWVTGELFF. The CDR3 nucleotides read TGTGCCAGCATCAAAGATTGGGTCACCGGGGAGCTGTTTTTT.

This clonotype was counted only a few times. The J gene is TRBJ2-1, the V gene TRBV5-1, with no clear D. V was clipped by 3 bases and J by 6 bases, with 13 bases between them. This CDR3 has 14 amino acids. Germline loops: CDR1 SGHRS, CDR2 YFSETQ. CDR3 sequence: CASSSAFLGNEQFF. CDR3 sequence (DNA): TGCGCCAGCAGCTCCGCCTTCTTGGGCAATGAGCAGTTCTTC.

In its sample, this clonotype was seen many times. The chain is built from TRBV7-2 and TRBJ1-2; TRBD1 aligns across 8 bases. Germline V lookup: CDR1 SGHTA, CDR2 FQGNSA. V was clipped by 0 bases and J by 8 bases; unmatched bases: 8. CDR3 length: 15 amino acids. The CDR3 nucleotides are TGTGCCAGCAGCTTAGCGATACGGACAGGGAAAGGCTACACCTTC. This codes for CASSLAIRTGKGYTF.

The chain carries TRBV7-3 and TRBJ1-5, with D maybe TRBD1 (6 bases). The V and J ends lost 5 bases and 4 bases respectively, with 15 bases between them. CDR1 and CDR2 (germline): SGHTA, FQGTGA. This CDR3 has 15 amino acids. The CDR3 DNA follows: TGTGCCAGCAGCCCCGGTGGACAGTGGAATCAGCCCCAGCATTTT. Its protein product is CASSPGGQWNQPQHF.

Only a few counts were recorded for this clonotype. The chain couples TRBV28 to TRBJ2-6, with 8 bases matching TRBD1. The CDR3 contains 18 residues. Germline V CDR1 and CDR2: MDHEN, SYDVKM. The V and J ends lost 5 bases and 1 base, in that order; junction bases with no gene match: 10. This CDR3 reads CASSATGGRRSGANVLTF. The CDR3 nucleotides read TGTGCCAGCAGTGCCACAGGGGGACGGAGGTCTGGGGCCAACGTCCTGACTTTC.

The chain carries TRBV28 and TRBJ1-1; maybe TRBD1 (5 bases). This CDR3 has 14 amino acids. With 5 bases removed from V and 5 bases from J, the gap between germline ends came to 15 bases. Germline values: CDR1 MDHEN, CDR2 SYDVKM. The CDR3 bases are TGTGCCAGCAGTCAGGGAGCGCGTCGGACTGAAGCTTTCTTT. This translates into CASSQGARRTEAFF.

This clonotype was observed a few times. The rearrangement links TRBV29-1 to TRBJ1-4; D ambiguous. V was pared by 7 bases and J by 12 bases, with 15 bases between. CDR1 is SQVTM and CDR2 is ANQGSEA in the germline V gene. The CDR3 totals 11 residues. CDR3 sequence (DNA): TGCAGCGCGGGAGAAGGAGTGGAACTGTTTTTT. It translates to CSAGEGVELFF.

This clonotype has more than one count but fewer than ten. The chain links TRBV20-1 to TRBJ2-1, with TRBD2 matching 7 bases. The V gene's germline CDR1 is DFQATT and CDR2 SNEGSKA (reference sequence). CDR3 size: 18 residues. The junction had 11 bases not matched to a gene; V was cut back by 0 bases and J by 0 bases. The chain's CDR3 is CSARDAGRAVNSYNEQFF. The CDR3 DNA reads TGCAGTGCTAGAGACGCAGGGAGGGCGGTAAACTCCTACAATGAGCAGTTCTTC.

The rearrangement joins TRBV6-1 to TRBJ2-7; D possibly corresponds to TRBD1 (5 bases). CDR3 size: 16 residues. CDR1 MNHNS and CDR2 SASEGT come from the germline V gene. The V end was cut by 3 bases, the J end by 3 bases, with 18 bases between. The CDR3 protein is CASSEYSPGQVYEQYF. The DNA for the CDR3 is TGTGCCAGCAGTGAGTATTCCCCAGGGCAAGTCTACGAGCAGTACTTC.

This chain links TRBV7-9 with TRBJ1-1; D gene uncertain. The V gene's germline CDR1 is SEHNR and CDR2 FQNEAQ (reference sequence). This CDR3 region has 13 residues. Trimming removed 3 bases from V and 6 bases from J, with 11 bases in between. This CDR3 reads CASSLGRVSEAFF. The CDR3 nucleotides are TGTGCCAGCAGCTTGGGTAGGGTATCTGAAGCTTTCTTT.

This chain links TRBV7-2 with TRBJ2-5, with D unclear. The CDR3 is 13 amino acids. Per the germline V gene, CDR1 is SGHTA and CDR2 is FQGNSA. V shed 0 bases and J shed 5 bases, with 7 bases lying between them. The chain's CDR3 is CASSLANRETQYF. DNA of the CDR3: TGTGCCAGCAGCTTAGCGAACCGGGAGACCCAGTACTTC.

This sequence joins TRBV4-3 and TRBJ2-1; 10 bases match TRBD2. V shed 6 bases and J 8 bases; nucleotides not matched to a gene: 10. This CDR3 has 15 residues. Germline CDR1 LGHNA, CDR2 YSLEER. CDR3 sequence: CASRNQRGLAHEQFF. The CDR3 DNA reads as TGCGCCAGCAGGAACCAACGGGGACTAGCGCATGAGCAGTTCTTC.